These 16 T cell receptor beta chains were sequenced from one sample in a study of T cell changes during pregnancy in multiple sclerosis. This table comes from immunoSEQ multiplex PCR, and its TCRdb copy is limited to in-frame clones, with some not included. Of approximately 50,000 clones in the sample, around 93% were seen once. The specimen was CD4+ T cells from peripheral blood mononuclear cells, collected after pregnancy. These receptors were taken from a female donor with multiple sclerosis, enrolled in a pregnancy study.

The CDR3 DNA follows: TGTGCCAGCAGCTTGGGGAGGGGCGCCGATACCGGGGAGCTGTTTTTT. Translated, it gives CASSLGRGADTGELFF. The V gene is TRBV5-6, the J gene TRBJ2-2; D possibly corresponds to TRBD2 (6 bases). Trimming cost V 0 bases and J 5 bases, with 14 bases left between them. The germline CDR1 and CDR2 sequences are SGHDT and YYEEEE. The CDR3 consists of 16 residues. Combining the CDR3 with reference TRBV5-6 and TRBJ2-2 gives the whole variable domain DAGVTQSPTHLIKTRGQQVTLRCSPKSGHDTVSWYQQALGQGPQFIFQYYEEEERQRGNFPDRFSGHQFPNYSSELNVNALLLGDSALYLCASSLGRGADTGELFFGEGSRLTVL.

This clone was picked up one time. V and J are TRBV5-6 and TRBJ1-5; D is possibly TRBD1 (5 bases). CDR1 is SGHDT, CDR2 YYEEEE, per germline. Trimming took off 3 bases at V and 6 bases at J, with 19 bases between the two ends. This CDR3 comprises 16 residues. The CDR3 region is CASSYGGRAQGQPQHF. CDR3 DNA sequence: TGTGCCAGCAGCTATGGGGGGAGGGCGCAGGGTCAGCCCCAGCATTTT. Variable domain in full (rest from reference TRBV5-6 and TRBJ1-5): DAGVTQSPTHLIKTRGQQVTLRCSPKSGHDTVSWYQQALGQGPQFIFQYYEEEERQRGNFPDRFSGHQFPNYSSELNVNALLLGDSALYLCASSYGGRAQGQPQHFGDGTRLSIL.

V and J are TRBV9 and TRBJ2-7, with 8 positions matching TRBD2. J gave up 4 bases and V 0 bases, and 6 bases lay outside the gene matches. The CDR3 extends over 15 amino acids. Germline V gene data show CDR1 as SGDLS and CDR2 as YYNGEE. CDR3 sequence reads: CASSVGLAGLYEQYF. The CDR3 nucleotides are TGTGCCAGCAGCGTAGGATTAGCGGGACTATACGAGCAGTACTTC.

This chain joins TRBV6-5 and TRBJ2-5; tentative D call: TRBD1 (7 bases). TRBJ2-7 matches the DNA end more closely, so the J call is doubtful. The CDR3 runs to 14 residues. CDR1 and CDR2 (germline): MNHEY, SVGAGI. CDR3: CASKWQGGSYEQYF. CDR3 bases: TGTGCCAGCAAATGGCAGGGGGGAAGCTACGAGCAGTACTTC.

This clone was seen once. The chain recombines TRBV7-3 with TRBJ2-5, with 10 bases matching TRBD1. The tail of the sequence fits TRBJ2-7 better, so the J call may be wrong. CDR1 and CDR2 from the germline V gene are SGHTA and FQGTGA. There are 14 residues in the CDR3. DNA for the CDR3: TGTGCCAGCAGCCCGGGACAGGGGCCCTACGAGCAGTACTTC. It translates to CASSPGQGPYEQYF.

The rearrangement uses TRBV23-1 and TRBJ2-7, with 7 bases fitting TRBD1. TRBV23-1 is recorded as an ORF, its role being uncertain. The CDR3 has 16 amino acids. Unmatched junction bases numbered 16, after V lost 8 bases and J lost 3 bases. The CDR3 loop is CASWRTYGQDSYEQYF. CDR3 coding DNA: TGCGCCAGCTGGCGGACTTACGGACAGGACAGCTACGAGCAGTACTTC.

This chain joins TRBV16 and TRBJ2-5; 7 bases match TRBD1. CDR1 is KGHSY, CDR2 FQNENV, per germline. The CDR3 is made up of 14 amino acids. Unmatched junction bases numbered 7, after V lost 3 bases and J lost 6 bases. CDR3 region: CASSHSGTAQTQYF. The CDR3 nucleotides read TGTGCCAGCAGCCACTCCGGGACAGCACAGACCCAGTACTTC.

The CDR3 nucleotides read TGTGCCAGCAGTGATCGGTCGTCGGGACTAGCGGGAGTGGGTGAGCAGTTCTTC. Translating it yields CASSDRSSGLAGVGEQFF. V is TRBV25-1 and J is TRBJ2-1; 14 bases are shared with TRBD2. The CDR3 loop spans 18 amino acids. Per germline, CDR1 MGHDK and CDR2 SYGVNS. With 3 bases clipped from V and 9 bases from J, the junction kept 13 bases outside the gene matches.

The chain is built from TRBV25-1 and TRBJ1-6; TRBD1 agrees at 7 bases. V lost 1 base and J lost 6; bases outside the gene matches: 6. The germline V gene has CDR1 MGHDK and CDR2 SYGVNS. The CDR3 covers 16 residues. The CDR3 is CASSELIGTVNSPLHF. CDR3 in DNA: TGTGCCAGCAGTGAATTAATAGGGACAGTTAATTCACCCCTCCACTTT.

The V call is TRBV19, the J call TRBJ2-5; possible D gene TRBD1, 5 bases. Germline V gene sequence: CDR1 LNHDA, CDR2 SQIVND (reference sequence). This CDR3 is 14 amino acids long. V lost 6 bases, J lost 2 bases, and 13 bases lay in between. In nucleotides, the CDR3 is TGTGCCAGTAGCCAAGGGGCCAGTCAAGAGACCCAGTACTTC. Its translation: CASSQGASQETQYF.

This chain joins TRBV15 and TRBJ1-2, with a tentative D call TRBD1 (6 bases). This CDR3 spans 19 amino acids. The V end was cut by 0 bases, the J end by 3 bases, with 23 bases between. Germline loops: CDR1 LNHNV, CDR2 YYDKDF (reference sequence). The CDR3, as DNA: TGTGCCACCAGCAGAGAGACAGGTCCCGGTGGGAAGTTTGACTATGGCTACACCTTC. It yields the protein CATSRETGPGGKFDYGYTF. Full variable domain (outside the CDR3, taken from reference TRBV15 and TRBJ1-2): DAMVIQNPRYQVTQFGKPVTLSCSQTLNHNVMYWYQQKSSQAPKLLFHYYDKDFNNEADTPDNFQSRRPNTSFCFLDIRSPGLGDTAMYLCATSRETGPGGKFDYGYTFGSGTRLTVV.

The rearrangement links TRBV29-1 to TRBJ2-1; the D gene is possibly TRBD1 (6 bases). V shed 7 bases and J shed 2 bases, with 15 bases lying between them. CDR1 SQVTM and CDR2 ANQGSEA come from the germline V gene. This CDR3 spans 14 amino acids. This chain's CDR3 is CSARQDPTYNEQFF. CDR3 DNA sequence: TGCAGCGCCCGACAGGACCCAACCTACAATGAGCAGTTCTTC.

The V call is TRBV5-1, the J call TRBJ2-1; 7 positions agree with TRBD1. The V gene end was trimmed by 4 bases and the J gene end by 8 bases; junction bases not matched to a gene: 6. CDR1 and CDR2 from the germline V gene are SGHRS and YFSETQ. The CDR3 spans 13 residues. The CDR3 region is CASSSHRGHEQFF. CDR3 bases: TGCGCCAGCAGCAGCCACAGGGGACATGAGCAGTTCTTC.

V usage is TRBV5-4 and J usage is TRBJ1-3; 7 bases align to TRBD1. Losses at the gene ends were 3 bases for V and 3 bases for J; bases not matched to a gene: 6. The CDR3 loop spans 15 amino acids. Germline CDR1 and CDR2: SGHNT and YYREEE (reference sequence). CDR3 residues: CASSSQGGGGNTIYF. The DNA of the CDR3 is TGTGCCAGCAGCTCTCAGGGGGGTGGTGGAAACACCATATATTTT.

This clone has just a few counts. The chain carries TRBV29-1 and TRBJ2-3; D gene unclear. Germline V gene lookup returns CDR1 SQVTM and CDR2 ANQGSEA. The CDR3 runs to 10 residues. The V gene lost 8 bases and the J gene lost 6 bases, with 9 bases spanning the gap. The CDR3 nucleotides are TGCAGCATCTTCCAGGATACGCAGTATTTT. Protein: CSIFQDTQYF.

This chain joins TRBV9 and TRBJ1-1; D remains unclear. The germline CDR1 and CDR2 sequences are SGDLS and YYNGEE. The ends were cut back, 0 bases at V and 1 base at J, with 13 bases in the middle. This CDR3 is 16 amino acids long. The CDR3 DNA is TGTGCCAGCAGCGTAGTGACACCCGGCCCGAACACTGAAGCTTTCTTT. Residues: CASSVVTPGPNTEAFF.